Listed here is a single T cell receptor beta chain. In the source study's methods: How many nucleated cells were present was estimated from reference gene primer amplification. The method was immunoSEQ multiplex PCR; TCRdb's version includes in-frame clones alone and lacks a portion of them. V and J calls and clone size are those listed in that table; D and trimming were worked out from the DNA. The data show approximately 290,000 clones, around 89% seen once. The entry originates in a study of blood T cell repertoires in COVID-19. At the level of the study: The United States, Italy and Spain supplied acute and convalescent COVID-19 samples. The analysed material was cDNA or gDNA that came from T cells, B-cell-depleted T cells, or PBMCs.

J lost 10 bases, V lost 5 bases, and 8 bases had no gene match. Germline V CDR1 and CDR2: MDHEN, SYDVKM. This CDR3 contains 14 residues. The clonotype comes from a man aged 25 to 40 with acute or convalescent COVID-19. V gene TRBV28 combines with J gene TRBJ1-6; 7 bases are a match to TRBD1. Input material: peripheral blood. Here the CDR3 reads CASSHDRVRSPLHF. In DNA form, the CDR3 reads TGTGCCAGCAGTCATGACAGGGTCCGGTCACCCCTCCACTTT.